Following are 26 T cell receptor beta chains from one sample sequenced in a study of cytomegalovirus exposure and HLA in healthy donors. PCR primers comprised 60 Vbeta and 13 Jbeta primers. Data came from immunoSEQ multiplex PCR; TCRdb stores just in-frame clones and leaves some out. The sample spans around 40,000 clones; the ten largest clones claim 1% to 1.5%. Sequences were obtained from PBMCs. The receptor set was obtained from a man aged 25-45 years in good health and CMV-seronegative.

This sequence joins TRBV25-1 and TRBJ2-7; TRBD1 matches at 8 bases. From germline, CDR1 is MGHDK and CDR2 SYGVNS. The ends lost 4 bases at V and 2 bases at J; junction bases unmatched: 10. The CDR3 runs to 16 residues. CDR3 in amino acids: CASSGGTGQKTYEQYF. The CDR3 DNA sequence: TGTGCCAGCAGTGGGGGGACAGGACAGAAAACCTACGAGCAGTACTTC.

The CDR3, as DNA: TGTGCCAGCAGTGAGACAGGGGCCAACGTCCTGACTTTC. Amino acids: CASSETGANVLTF. The chain combines TRBV2 with TRBJ2-6, with D unclear. The length of the CDR3 is 13 residues. Germline V gene data show CDR1 as SNHLY and CDR2 as FYNNEI. The ends were cut back, 3 bases at V and 4 bases at J, with 4 bases in the middle.

The rearrangement links TRBV11-2 to TRBJ2-7; the match to TRBD1 covers 9 bases. Germline assignment: CDR1 SGHAT and CDR2 FQNNGV. V lost 6 bases to trimming and J lost 6 bases; unmatched junction nucleotides: 12. The CDR3 is 15 residues long. The CDR3 DNA is TGTGCCAGCAGTCCGCCAGGACAGGGGAGGTTCGAGCAGTACTTC. It is translated as CASSPPGQGRFEQYF. Looking up the rest from reference TRBV11-2 and TRBJ2-7 gives the full variable domain: EAGVAQSPRYKIIEKRQSVAFWCNPISGHATLYWYQQILGQGPKLLIQFQNNGVVDDSQLPKDRFSAERLKGVDSTLKIQPAKLEDSAVYLCASSPPGQGRFEQYFGPGTRLTVT.

The V call is TRBV4-1, the J call TRBJ2-6, with 9 nucleotides matching TRBD1. Germline V lookup: CDR1 MGHRA, CDR2 YSYEKL. CDR3 length: 20 residues. V trimming: 3 bases; J trimming: 1 base; junction bases outside the gene matches: 13. CDR3 residues: CASSQPWTGDLQSGANVLTF. CDR3 DNA sequence: TGCGCCAGCAGCCAGCCTTGGACAGGGGATTTGCAATCTGGGGCCAACGTCCTGACTTTC.

According to its frequency, this clone is medium-sized. The chain joins TRBV6-4 to TRBJ2-1; 7 positions agree with TRBD2. V shed 0 bases and J 6 bases; nucleotides not matched to a gene: 2. The CDR3 is 14 residues long. Germline values: CDR1 MRHNA, CDR2 SNTAGT. The CDR3 nucleotides are TGTGCCAGCAGTGACTCGGGCGGGAGCAATGAGCAGTTCTTC. Amino acid sequence: CASSDSGGSNEQFF.

The V and J genes are TRBV5-4 and TRBJ1-2; the D is unclear. Deletions cut 5 bases from V and 6 bases from J, with 11 bases between. CDR3 length: 12 residues. Germline loops: CDR1 SGHNT, CDR2 YYREEE (reference sequence). CDR3: CASRRVGDGYTF. Here the CDR3 DNA reads TGTGCCAGCAGAAGAGTGGGAGATGGCTACACCTTC.

The rearrangement links TRBV5-1 to TRBJ2-2; 13 bases agree with TRBD2. Trimming took 2 bases from V and 1 from J; bases not matched to a gene: 5. The CDR3 is made up of 18 amino acids. Germline V CDR1 and CDR2: SGHRS, YFSETQ. DNA of the CDR3: TGCGCCAGCAGCTTAGGACTAGCGGGAGCGCTGAACACCGGGGAGCTGTTTTTT. This sequence encodes CASSLGLAGALNTGELFF.

The genes are TRBV5-1 and TRBJ2-6, with a tentative D call TRBD1 (6 bases). Germline assignment: CDR1 SGHRS and CDR2 YFSETQ. The CDR3 has 16 residues. V lost 5 bases, J lost 2 bases, and 14 bases lay in between. CDR3 protein: CASRHQSGAGANVLTF. For the CDR3, the DNA is TGCGCCAGCAGACACCAATCAGGGGCTGGGGCCAACGTCCTGACTTTC.

The V call is TRBV7-2, the J call TRBJ1-6; 10 bases align to TRBD1. V was clipped by 2 bases and J by 6 bases; unmatched bases: 7. CDR3 length: 17 residues. Looked up from germline, CDR1 is SGHTA and CDR2 is FQGNSA. The CDR3 DNA reads TGTGCCAGCAGCTTATTCCGGGACAGGGGATTTAATTCACCCCTCCACTTT. It codes for CASSLFRDRGFNSPLHF.

The rearrangement joins TRBV7-9 to TRBJ1-1; weak D call: TRBD1 (5 bases). The CDR3 has 14 amino acids. Germline CDR1 SEHNR, CDR2 FQNEAQ (reference sequence). Trimming cost V 3 bases and J 1 base, with 9 bases left between them. CDR3 sequence: CASSFGASNTEAFF. DNA of the CDR3: TGTGCCAGCAGCTTTGGGGCTTCGAACACTGAAGCTTTCTTT.

This chain connects TRBV6-1 to TRBJ2-7; possibly TRBD2 for D (6 bases). The CDR3 totals 13 residues. From germline, CDR1 is MNHNS and CDR2 SASEGT. The ends were cut back, 7 bases at V and 6 bases at J, with 16 bases in the middle. The DNA of the CDR3 is TGTGCCAGCACCCAAGAGGGTAGCGGCGAGCAGTACTTC. Translation: CASTQEGSGEQYF.

J is TRBJ1-3 and V is TRBV25-1; tentatively, D is TRBD1 (5 bases). Per the germline V gene, CDR1 is MGHDK and CDR2 is SYGVNS. The CDR3 consists of 15 residues. Trimming removed 3 bases from V and 0 bases from J, with 9 bases in between. The CDR3 region is CASSEPQGSGNTIYF. CDR3 nucleotide sequence: TGTGCCAGCAGTGAGCCCCAGGGCTCTGGAAACACCATATATTTT.

The chain joins TRBV6-6 to TRBJ2-1; TRBD1 agrees at 7 bases. Germline-derived CDR1 and CDR2 are MNHNY and SVGAGI (reference sequence). The CDR3 covers 13 residues. Losses at the gene ends were 5 bases for V and 7 bases for J; bases not matched to a gene: 5. The CDR3: CASSPDRPNEQFF. Written as DNA, the CDR3 is TGTGCCAGCAGTCCGGACAGGCCTAATGAGCAGTTCTTC.

The chain carries TRBV6-5 and TRBJ1-1, with no clear D. CDR3 length: 15 amino acids. Between the trimmed V and J ends, which lost 10 bases and 6 bases, there was a span of 24 bases. Germline CDR1 MNHEY, CDR2 SVGAGI. CDR3 sequence reads: CATQRAGADSSEAFF. DNA of the CDR3: TGTGCCACCCAACGGGCGGGAGCGGATAGCTCTGAAGCTTTCTTT.

V and J are TRBV18 and TRBJ2-7; 12 nucleotides line up with TRBD2. Per the germline V gene, CDR1 is KGHSH and CDR2 is LQKENI. V was pared by 3 bases and J by 1 base, with 7 bases of the junction left unmatched. The CDR3 has 17 amino acids. Here the CDR3 DNA reads TGTGCCAGCTCACCCCGGCCGGGGACTAGCGGGTCCTACGAGCAGTACTTC. It yields the protein CASSPRPGTSGSYEQYF.

The CDR3, as DNA: TGTGCCAGCTCACCCGGGACAGGGGCCTACAATGAGCAGTTCTTC. Translation: CASSPGTGAYNEQFF. This chain links TRBV18 with TRBJ2-1; the match to TRBD1 covers 10 bases. The V gene end was trimmed by 3 bases and the J gene end by 2 bases; junction bases not matched to a gene: 1. This CDR3 is 15 amino acids long. Germline assignment: CDR1 KGHSH and CDR2 LQKENI. The full variable domain, its missing parts supplied by reference TRBV18 and TRBJ2-1, is NAGVMQNPRHLVRRRGQEARLRCSPMKGHSHVYWYRQLPEEGLKFMVYLQKENIIDESGMPKERFSAEFPKEGPSILRIQQVVRGDSAAYFCASSPGTGAYNEQFFGPGTRLTVL.

The chain is built from TRBV6-6 and TRBJ2-1; perhaps TRBD1 as D (5 bases). In germline, CDR1 is MNHNY, CDR2 SVGAGI (reference sequence). This CDR3 contains 16 residues. V lost 0 bases to trimming and J lost 0 bases, with 9 bases between them. The CDR3 DNA sequence: TGTGCCAGCAGTTACTCGACACAGGCCTCCTACAATGAGCAGTTCTTC. Translation gives CASSYSTQASYNEQFF.

The chain couples TRBV5-6 to TRBJ1-2, with TRBD1 matching over 7 bases. From germline, CDR1 is SGHDT and CDR2 YYEEEE. Trimming cost V 1 base and J 2 bases; bases outside gene matches: 2. The CDR3 extends over 14 amino acids. CDR3 bases: TGTGCCAGCAGCTTGACAGGGGTCAACTATGGCTACACCTTC. Translation: CASSLTGVNYGYTF.

The rearrangement links TRBV30 to TRBJ1-5; maybe TRBD1 (5 bases). Germline assignment: CDR1 GTSNPN and CDR2 SVGIG (reference sequence). V was shortened by 1 base and J by 9 bases, with 7 bases between the two germline ends. This CDR3 spans 11 amino acids. This CDR3 is CAWSGGGPQHF. The DNA for the CDR3 is TGTGCCTGGAGTGGGGGGGGGCCCCAGCATTTT.

The rearrangement joins TRBV2 to TRBJ1-4, with no clear D. Trimming pared 7 bases from V and 7 bases from J, leaving 16 bases between. The germline V gene has CDR1 SNHLY and CDR2 FYNNEI. The CDR3 is 14 residues long. The CDR3 nucleotides read TGTGCCAGCACCGGGCCAGCGGGGAGTGAAAAACTGTTTTTT. Translated, it gives CASTGPAGSEKLFF. The complete variable domain, with remaining parts taken from reference TRBV2 and TRBJ1-4, reads EPEVTQTPSHQVTQMGQEVILRCVPISNHLYFYWYRQILGQKVEFLVSFYNNEISEKSEIFDDQFSVERPDGSNFTLKIRSTKLEDSAMYFCASTGPAGSEKLFFGSGTQLSVL.

The chain recombines TRBV4-1 with TRBJ2-1; 9 bases are shared with TRBD2. J gave up 7 bases and V 4 bases, and 8 bases lay outside the gene matches. Germline V CDR1 and CDR2: MGHRA, YSYEKL. The CDR3 totals 15 residues. In nucleotides, the CDR3 is TGCGCCAGCAGCCTAGGACTAGCGCTTGTGAATGAGCAGTTCTTC. This gives the protein CASSLGLALVNEQFF.

The gene calls are TRBV29-1 and TRBJ2-7; the D gene is possibly TRBD1 (6 bases). Germline loops: CDR1 SQVTM, CDR2 ANQGSEA. The CDR3 is 12 residues long. V gave up 3 bases and J gave up 7 bases, with 13 bases separating them. CDR3 region: CSVDRGGGEQYF. Here the CDR3 DNA reads TGCAGCGTTGACAGGGGTGGGGGTGAGCAGTACTTC.

This chain uses TRBV19 with TRBJ1-1, with 8 bases fitting TRBD1. This CDR3 has 18 amino acids. Germline values: CDR1 LNHDA, CDR2 SQIVND (reference sequence). The V and J ends lost 3 bases and 0 bases, in that order; junction bases with no gene match: 12. CDR3 residues: CASSIGGQGWGMNTEAFF. The DNA for the CDR3 is TGTGCCAGTAGTATCGGAGGACAGGGATGGGGGATGAACACTGAAGCTTTCTTT.

V and J are TRBV25-1 and TRBJ1-1, with 7 nucleotides matching TRBD1. V was pared by 3 bases and J by 1 base, with 5 bases of the junction left unmatched. This CDR3 contains 15 residues. Germline CDR1 is MGHDK and CDR2 is SYGVNS. CDR3 nucleotide sequence: TGTGCCAGCAGTGATCCTAGACAGGGGAACACTGAAGCTTTCTTT. It yields the protein CASSDPRQGNTEAFF.

The chain combines TRBV29-1 with TRBJ2-7; D is possibly TRBD2 (6 bases). The CDR3 spans 12 residues. Germline V gene sequence: CDR1 SQVTM, CDR2 ANQGSEA. V was cut by 4 bases and J by 7 bases, with 14 bases left in between. CDR3 nucleotides: TGCAGCGTTGTGAGCTCGGGGGAGGAGCAGTACTTC. As protein: CSVVSSGEEQYF.

The chain couples TRBV29-1 to TRBJ2-5, with TRBD1 matching 12 bases. The CDR3 is 14 amino acids. J lost 5 bases, V lost 6 bases, and 7 bases had no gene match. CDR1 and CDR2 (germline): SQVTM, ANQGSEA. The CDR3 sequence: CSVSPGTGGETQYF. The CDR3 bases are TGCAGCGTCTCACCCGGGACAGGGGGCGAGACCCAGTACTTC.